These 29 T cell receptor beta chains were all obtained from the same sample, sequenced in a study of T-cell memory formation after mild COVID-19. A single record per CDR3 protein comes from TCRdb applying MiXCR to the 5' RACE reads. The data contain 430,000 or so distinct CDR3 sequences, approximately 23% of them singletons. The specimen was PBMCs or a T cell subset sorted from them (not recorded which). The receptors here all came from an adult woman who had mild COVID-19 (a few samples of this study predate the infection). Cell type and time point are not known.

The chain combines TRBV10-3 with TRBJ2-3; TRBD1 agrees at 7 bases. The V segment lost 3 bases and the J segment 4 bases; nucleotides outside the gene matches: 7. The CDR3 spans 15 residues. Germline V lookup: CDR1 ENHRY, CDR2 SYGVKD. The CDR3: CAISDTGDRADTQYF. For the CDR3, the DNA is TGTGCCATCAGTGATACAGGGGATCGCGCAGATACGCAGTATTTT.

A remark on this clonotype: Germline and junction disagree at one end, which may indicate a read error. This chain joins TRBV5-5 and TRBJ2-2, with 10 bases identical to TRBD1. Looked up from germline, CDR1 is SGHKS and CDR2 is YYEKEE (reference sequence). The length of the CDR3 is 15 residues. CDR3 in amino acids: CASRWTGGNTGEPFF. CDR3 DNA sequence: TGTGCCAGCAGATGGACAGGGGGGAACACCGGGGAGCCGTTTTTT.

V gene TRBV6-5 combines with J gene TRBJ2-1; tentative D call: TRBD1 (6 bases). The V gene's germline CDR1 is MNHEY and CDR2 SVGAGI. V lost 2 bases, J lost 10 bases, and 6 bases lay in between. The CDR3 has 11 residues. The CDR3 spells CASSYQGEQFF. CDR3 nucleotides: TGTGCCAGCAGTTACCAGGGGGAGCAGTTCTTC.

This chain links TRBV5-6 with TRBJ2-1, with 9 bases fitting TRBD2. This CDR3 contains 13 residues. CDR1 and CDR2 (germline): SGHDT, YYEEEE. V lost 10 bases to trimming and J lost 7 bases; unmatched junction nucleotides: 9. As DNA, the CDR3 is TGTGCCTGTGGGCGGGAGGGCCGAAATGAGCAGTTCTTC. It is translated as CACGREGRNEQFF.

This sequence joins TRBV29-1 and TRBJ2-7; D perhaps matches TRBD2 (6 bases). Trimming left V 0 bases short and J 7 bases short, with 7 bases between. Germline V CDR1 and CDR2: SQVTM, ANQGSEA. This CDR3 has 11 amino acids. For the CDR3, the DNA is TGCAGCGTTGAAGAGGGGAGGGAGCAGTACTTC. The encoded protein is CSVEEGREQYF.

The chain has TRBV20-1 and TRBJ1-4, with D maybe TRBD1 (5 bases). V shed 1 base and J shed 14 bases, with 11 bases lying between them. The CDR3 covers 11 residues. Germline assignment: CDR1 DFQATT and CDR2 SNEGSKA (reference sequence). The CDR3 nucleotides read TGCAGTGCTAGAGGACAGAATTTGCTGTTTTTT. It codes for CSARGQNLLFF.

The CDR3 region is CASSQGGGTGDQPQHF. CDR3 coding DNA: TGCGCCAGCAGCCAAGGGGGTGGGACAGGGGATCAGCCCCAGCATTTT. The chain recombines TRBV4-1 with TRBJ1-5; 10 nucleotides align to TRBD1. From germline, CDR1 is MGHRA and CDR2 YSYEKL. V lost 1 base and J lost 5; bases outside the gene matches: 5. This CDR3 spans 16 amino acids.

This chain connects TRBV30 to TRBJ1-5; D remains unclear. The V gene lost 1 base and the J gene lost 6 bases, with 10 bases spanning the gap. Per the germline V gene, CDR1 is GTSNPN and CDR2 is SVGIG (reference sequence). This CDR3 has 13 amino acids. CDR3: CAWSEGATQPQHF. CDR3 coding DNA: TGTGCCTGGAGTGAGGGAGCCACTCAGCCCCAGCATTTT. Supplemented by reference TRBV30 and TRBJ1-5, the full variable domain reads SQTIHQWPATLVQPVGSPLSLECTVEGTSNPNLYWYRQAAGRGLQLLFYSVGIGQISSEVPQNLSASRPQDRQFILSSKKLLLSDSGFYLCAWSEGATQPQHFGDGTRLSIL.

This chain's CDR3 is CASSEGSGLSNQPQHF. The CDR3 DNA is TGCGCCAGCAGCGAGGGATCAGGGTTAAGCAATCAGCCCCAGCATTTT. V is TRBV5-1 and J is TRBJ1-5; possible D gene TRBD1, 5 bases. The CDR3 is 16 residues long. CDR1 is SGHRS, CDR2 YFSETQ, per germline. Trimming removed 4 bases at V and 1 base at J, with 15 bases between.

This clonotype was observed a handful of times. The chain combines TRBV5-5 with TRBJ2-1; weak D call: TRBD1 (5 bases). The CDR3 runs to 15 residues. The germline V gene encodes CDR1 SGHKS and CDR2 YYEKEE (reference sequence). Trimming shortened V by 2 bases and J by 2 bases, and 11 bases separated the two germline ends. CDR3 DNA: TGTGCCAGCAGCTTTTTAGACAGACCCTACAATGAGCAGTTCTTC. Protein: CASSFLDRPYNEQFF.

The table lists this clonotype with a few counts. V and J are TRBV20-1 and TRBJ2-1; TRBD2 might be the D (6 bases). Germline lookup yields CDR1 DFQATT and CDR2 SNEGSKA (reference sequence). V lost 5 bases, J lost 4 bases, and 18 bases lay in between. The CDR3 loop spans 15 amino acids. CDR3 coding DNA: TGCAGTGCTGGGGAAGCTGGCGGAGGGTACAATGAGCAGTTCTTC. Amino acids: CSAGEAGGGYNEQFF.

The chain carries TRBV5-1 and TRBJ1-1; 8 bases map to TRBD1. V was clipped by 2 bases and J by 1 base; unmatched bases: 4. Germline values: CDR1 SGHRS, CDR2 YFSETQ. This CDR3 is built from 15 residues. For the CDR3, the DNA is TGCGCCAGCAGCTTTCGGGGACAGGAGAACACTGAAGCTTTCTTT. Translated: CASSFRGQENTEAFF.

In this sample, this clonotype turned up many times. Mismatch with germline at one junction end may stem from a read error. The chain couples TRBV5-1 to TRBJ2-7; D not certain. In germline, CDR1 is SGHRS, CDR2 YFSETQ. The CDR3 is made up of 12 amino acids. This CDR3 reads CASSLDLYEQYF. The CDR3 DNA sequence: TGTGCCAGCAGCTTGGACCTCTACGAGCAGTACTTC.

The rearrangement joins TRBV3-1 to TRBJ2-1, with TRBD2 matching over 7 bases. Unmatched junction bases numbered 9, after V lost 1 base and J lost 0 bases. Per germline, CDR1 LGHDT and CDR2 YNNKEL (reference sequence). This CDR3 is 18 amino acids long. CDR3 sequence reads: CASSQGGSPGGSYNEQFF. The CDR3 region has the DNA TGTGCCAGCAGCCAAGGGGGCTCCCCGGGGGGCTCCTACAATGAGCAGTTCTTC.

The table lists this clonotype with a few counts. The V and J genes are TRBV11-3 and TRBJ2-1; TRBD2 is a possible D gene (6 bases). The length of the CDR3 is 13 residues. Per germline, CDR1 SGHNT and CDR2 YENEEA. V lost 5 bases and J lost 7, with 12 bases in between. CDR3 residues: CASSLGAGNEQFF. CDR3 nucleotides: TGTGCCAGCAGCCTCGGGGCGGGGAATGAGCAGTTCTTC.

This clonotype was detected only a few times. V and J are TRBV20-1 and TRBJ1-5; 7 nucleotides match TRBD1. The CDR3 is 13 amino acids. The V segment lost 6 bases and the J segment 5 bases; nucleotides outside the gene matches: 7. The germline CDR1 and CDR2 sequences are DFQATT and SNEGSKA (reference sequence). The CDR3 loop is CSARGDPDQPQHF. The CDR3 DNA is TGCAGTGCCAGGGGGGACCCGGATCAGCCCCAGCATTTT.

The chain combines TRBV15 with TRBJ2-2; no clear D gene. The CDR3 covers 16 residues. Trimming left V 1 base short and J 0 bases short, with 9 bases between. CDR1 is LNHNV and CDR2 is YYDKDF in the germline V gene (reference sequence). This CDR3 is CATSRGPEPNTGELFF. For the CDR3, the DNA is TGTGCCACCAGCAGAGGGCCAGAACCGAACACCGGGGAGCTGTTTTTT.

This clonotype was found a few times. The rearrangement uses TRBV20-1 and TRBJ2-7, with D hard to call. The CDR3 consists of 13 residues. Germline values: CDR1 DFQATT, CDR2 SNEGSKA (reference sequence). V dropped 6 bases and J dropped 0 bases, with 12 bases sitting between them. The DNA of the CDR3 is TGCAGTGCGGAGACCGGCATCTCCTACGAGCAGTACTTC. Its translation is CSAETGISYEQYF.

This chain connects TRBV27 to TRBJ2-1, with D perhaps matching TRBD1 (6 bases). The CDR3 loop spans 16 amino acids. In germline, CDR1 is MNHEY, CDR2 SMNVEV (reference sequence). Trimming shortened V by 2 bases and J by 5 bases, and 16 bases separated the two germline ends. The CDR3 sequence: CASSLEGRGSHNEQFF. The CDR3 coding sequence is TGTGCCAGCAGTTTAGAGGGCAGGGGTAGTCACAATGAGCAGTTCTTC.

V usage is TRBV7-9 and J usage is TRBJ2-1; 8 nucleotides agree with TRBD1. CDR1 is SEHNR, CDR2 FQNEAQ, per germline (reference sequence). The CDR3 is made up of 14 amino acids. V lost 1 base and J lost 16; bases outside the gene matches: 12. DNA of the CDR3: TGTGCCAGCAGCTTAGTAGAAGACAGGGGCCCGGATTTCTTC. This sequence encodes CASSLVEDRGPDFF.

The genes are TRBV12-3 or TRBV12-4 and TRBJ1-5; D remains unclear. Between the trimmed V and J ends, which lost 3 bases and 4 bases, there was a span of 13 bases. The CDR3 is 15 residues long. CDR3 region: CASSFNSGKNQPQHF. The CDR3 nucleotides read TGTGCCAGCAGTTTTAATTCGGGTAAGAATCAGCCCCAGCATTTT.

This clonotype was counted between two and nine times. This chain connects TRBV7-2 to TRBJ2-2; D possibly corresponds to TRBD2 (6 bases). This CDR3 region has 17 residues. The germline CDR1 and CDR2 sequences are SGHTA and FQGNSA. V was clipped by 2 bases and J by 1 base, with 14 bases between them. CDR3 protein: CASSLLGASVNTGELFF. The CDR3 DNA reads as TGTGCCAGCAGCTTACTTGGGGCTAGCGTGAACACCGGGGAGCTGTTTTTT.

This chain uses TRBV24-1 with TRBJ1-2; TRBD1 might be the D (5 bases). This CDR3 has 15 residues. CDR1 KGHDR and CDR2 SFDVKD come from the germline V gene. V dropped 4 bases and J dropped 4 bases, with 15 bases sitting between them. CDR3 nucleotides: TGTGCCACCAGTGAAGAGGGACCGTGGGGCTATGGCTACACCTTC. The encoded protein is CATSEEGPWGYGYTF.

The gene calls are TRBV28 and TRBJ2-7; no firm D call. In germline, CDR1 is MDHEN, CDR2 SYDVKM. This CDR3 has 16 amino acids. With 4 bases removed from V and 5 bases from J, the gap between germline ends came to 21 bases. The CDR3 here is CASSSSPSSRADEQYF. The CDR3 nucleotides are TGTGCCAGCAGTTCGTCCCCCTCCTCAAGGGCTGACGAGCAGTACTTC.

J is TRBJ2-2 and V is TRBV6-1, with a tentative D call TRBD2 (5 bases). CDR1 and CDR2 from the germline V gene are MNHNS and SASEGT. V was pared by 1 base and J by 4 bases, with 13 bases between. The length of the CDR3 is 16 residues. CDR3 loop: CASSEVARGFTGELFF. The CDR3 DNA follows: TGTGCCAGCAGTGAAGTTGCGCGAGGGTTCACCGGGGAGCTGTTTTTT.

The chain combines TRBV12-3 or TRBV12-4 with TRBJ2-7; TRBD2 might be the D (6 bases). This CDR3 region has 12 residues. V lost 6 bases, J lost 7 bases, and 13 bases lay in between. The CDR3 DNA is TGTGCCAGCAGCCTGACTAGTTTTGAGCAGTACTTC. Protein: CASSLTSFEQYF.

This clonotype was recorded only once. The genes are TRBV4-2 and TRBJ1-5; D gene ambiguous. Germline CDR1 and CDR2: LGHNA and YNFKEQ. V dropped 1 base and J dropped 0 bases, with 7 bases sitting between them. The CDR3 is 15 amino acids. The CDR3 DNA reads TGTGCCAGCAGCCAAGTCGCAGGTAGCAATCAGCCCCAGCATTTT. It translates to CASSQVAGSNQPQHF.

This chain connects TRBV12-3 or TRBV12-4 to TRBJ2-3; TRBD2 matches 9 bases. This CDR3 contains 15 residues. After removal of 4 bases from V and 5 bases from J, the junction contained 7 bases not matched to a gene. The CDR3 loop is CASSSQRGVRDTQYF. The CDR3 DNA follows: TGTGCCAGCAGTTCGCAGCGGGGGGTCCGAGATACGCAGTATTTT.

The chain is built from TRBV24-1 and TRBJ2-4, with 7 bases fitting TRBD2. The CDR3 totals 14 residues. Looked up from germline, CDR1 is KGHDR and CDR2 is SFDVKD. Trimming at V came to 2 bases and at J to 5 bases, leaving 2 bases not matched to a gene. The CDR3 nucleotides read TGTGCCACCAGTGATTGGGGAGGGGAAAACATTCAGTACTTC. Translating it yields CATSDWGGENIQYF.